Presented here are 32 T cell receptor beta chains from one specimen sequenced in a study of T-cell memory formation after mild COVID-19. From the 5' RACE reads, TCRdb called clonotypes with MiXCR, one entry per CDR3 protein. Counted here are tens of thousands of distinct CDR3 sequences, more than 13% occurring once; the ten biggest clones make up around two fifths. Sample: PBMCs or a T cell subset sorted from them (not recorded which). The receptor set was obtained from a man between 18 and 35 years old who had mild COVID-19 (a few samples of this study predate the infection). Cell type and time point are not known.

In this sample, this clonotype turned up a few times. The gene calls are TRBV20-1 and TRBJ2-7; TRBD2 aligns across 8 bases. This CDR3 is built from 15 residues. With V trimmed by 0 bases and J by 0 bases, 4 bases remained unmatched. Germline V CDR1 and CDR2: DFQATT, SNEGSKA (reference sequence). The CDR3 here is CSARDVSGSSYEQYV. The CDR3 DNA is TGCAGTGCTAGAGATGTGAGCGGGAGCTCCTACGAGCAGTACGTC.

V is TRBV9 and J is TRBJ1-1; a weak D match, TRBD1 (5 bases). This CDR3 has 13 residues. V gave up 4 bases and J gave up 1 base, with 8 bases separating them. The V gene's germline CDR1 is SGDLS and CDR2 YYNGEE. The CDR3 spells CASSWGGNTEAFF. The CDR3 nucleotides are TGTGCCAGCAGCTGGGGGGGGAACACTGAAGCTTTCTTT.

The chain is built from TRBV4-1 and TRBJ1-4; maybe TRBD1 (5 bases). The CDR3 is 14 amino acids. V was cut by 4 bases and J by 4 bases, with 10 bases left in between. Looked up from germline, CDR1 is MGHRA and CDR2 is YSYEKL. The CDR3 is CASSLGHDNEKLFF. In nucleotides, the CDR3 is TGCGCCAGCAGCCTAGGACACGATAATGAAAAACTGTTTTTT.

The V call is TRBV7-9, the J call TRBJ1-1, with 7 nucleotides matching TRBD1. V dropped 7 bases and J dropped 5; count of bases not matched to a gene: 10. CDR1 and CDR2 (germline): SEHNR, FQNEAQ (reference sequence). The CDR3 runs to 14 residues. CDR3 nucleotides: TGTGCCAGCACCCCAGACGCAGGGGGAACTGAAGCTTTCTTT. Its translation is CASTPDAGGTEAFF.

This clonotype was counted only a few times. Germline and junction disagree at one end, which may indicate a read error. V usage is TRBV7-9 and J usage is TRBJ2-5; no reliable D call. CDR1 is SEHNR and CDR2 is FQNEAQ in the germline V gene (reference sequence). CDR3 length: 11 residues. The DNA for the CDR3 is TGTGCCAGCAGCTTAGGAACGCCCGAGAACTTC. Its translation: CASSLGTPENF. Filled out from reference TRBV7-9 and TRBJ2-5, the complete variable domain reads DTGVSQNPRHKITKRGQNVTFRCDPISEHNRLYWYRQTLGQGPEFLTYFQNEAQLEKSRLLSDRFSAERPKGSFSTLEIQRTEQGDSAMYLCASSLGTPENFGPGTRLLVL.

This clonotype occurred a few times. The chain couples TRBV6-2 or TRBV6-3 to TRBJ2-1; D is unclear. V shed 3 bases and J shed 5 bases, with 11 bases lying between them. The germline V gene encodes CDR1 MNHEY and CDR2 SVGEGT. This CDR3 has 14 amino acids. This CDR3 reads CASSYEGPHNEQFF. The DNA for the CDR3 is TGTGCCAGCAGTTATGAAGGGCCCCACAATGAGCAGTTCTTC.

This clonotype was counted only a few times. The V call is TRBV2, the J call TRBJ2-5; TRBD2 might be the D (7 bases). Germline V gene sequence: CDR1 SNHLY, CDR2 FYNNEI. Trimming stripped 8 bases from V and 5 bases from J, with 21 bases between. This CDR3 has 15 amino acids. The CDR3 bases are TGTGCCAGCTATACAGGGAGGGTCTCGGGGGAGACCCAGTACTTC. Translating it yields CASYTGRVSGETQYF.

The V gene is TRBV19, the J gene TRBJ1-1; no definite D call. CDR3 length: 14 amino acids. Trimming took 1 base from V and 0 from J, leaving 6 bases between them. Germline CDR1 is LNHDA and CDR2 is SQIVND (reference sequence). In DNA form, the CDR3 reads TGTGCCAGTAGTATAGGATCAGTGAACACTGAAGCTTTCTTT. It codes for CASSIGSVNTEAFF.

Only a few counts were recorded for this clonotype. CDR3 sequence (DNA): TGTGCCAGCAGGACGGGCAGAGACATTCAGTACTTC. Its translation is CASRTGRDIQYF. The chain carries TRBV6-5 and TRBJ2-4; D uncertain. V dropped 6 bases and J dropped 8 bases, with 11 bases sitting between them. The CDR3 length is 12 residues. Germline V gene data show CDR1 as MNHEY and CDR2 as SVGAGI.

This clonotype showed up many times. CDR3 residues: CATEQGTGELFF. CDR3 DNA sequence: TGTGCCACAGAACAGGGAACCGGGGAGCTGTTTTTT. The chain links TRBV6-5 to TRBJ2-2; maybe TRBD1 (6 bases). Germline values: CDR1 MNHEY, CDR2 SVGAGI. There are 12 residues in the CDR3. The V gene lost 10 bases and the J gene lost 5 bases, with 11 bases spanning the gap.

This clonotype came up a few times. This chain links TRBV11-2 with TRBJ1-4, with a tentative D call TRBD1 (6 bases). V lost 2 bases and J 3 bases, leaving 19 bases between the germline ends. Germline V lookup: CDR1 SGHAT, CDR2 FQNNGV. The CDR3 has 18 residues. CDR3 nucleotides: TGTGCCAGCAGCTTAACGGAGACTTACAGGGTGGCTAATGAAAAACTGTTTTTT. Encoded protein: CASSLTETYRVANEKLFF.

This clonotype was seen ten or more times. This chain connects TRBV4-2 to TRBJ1-6, with 11 bases lining up with TRBD1. J lost 9 bases, V lost 0 bases, and 4 bases had no gene match. Germline V gives CDR1 LGHNA, CDR2 YNFKEQ. This CDR3 contains 16 residues. In nucleotides, the CDR3 is TGTGCCAGCAGCCAAGATCGGGGGACAGGGGGTTCACCCCTCCACTTT. The encoded protein is CASSQDRGTGGSPLHF.

The chain employs TRBV7-6 and TRBJ1-2; D not resolved. Germline CDR1 SGHVS, CDR2 FNYEAQ. The CDR3 consists of 13 residues. V gave up 1 base and J gave up 6 bases, with 9 bases separating them. CDR3 DNA: TGTGCCAGCAGCTTAGGCCAGAACGATGGCTACACCTTC. Protein product: CASSLGQNDGYTF.

This clonotype occurred a few times. The chain carries TRBV14 and TRBJ2-7; tentative D call: TRBD1 (5 bases). The V end was cut by 3 bases, the J end by 0 bases, with 9 bases between. Per the germline V gene, CDR1 is SGHDN and CDR2 is FVKESK. The CDR3 has 14 residues. DNA for the CDR3: TGTGCCAGCAGCCACGCAGGGTCCTCCTACGAGCAGTACTTC. It translates to CASSHAGSSYEQYF. Drawing the rest from reference TRBV14 and TRBJ2-7, the complete variable domain is EAGVTQFPSHSVIEKGQTVTLRCDPISGHDNLYWYRRVMGKEIKFLLHFVKESKQDESGMPNNRFLAERTGGTYSTLKVQPAELEDSGVYFCASSHAGSSYEQYFGPGTRLTVT.

This clonotype was detected only once. An end of the junction does not agree with germline; a read error may underlie this. The chain recombines TRBV4-3 with TRBJ2-2; 13 bases match TRBD2. The germline gives CDR1 LGHNA, CDR2 YSLEER. The CDR3 has 17 residues. CDR3 nucleotide sequence: TGCGCCAGCAGCCGCGGACTAGCGGGGGCCTTCACCGGGGAGATGTTTTTT. Amino acids: CASSRGLAGAFTGEMFF.

This clonotype was picked up many times. The genes are TRBV12-3 or TRBV12-4 and TRBJ2-7; D is ambiguous. V was pared by 1 base and J by 2 bases, with 3 bases between. The CDR3 runs 12 residues. CDR3 DNA sequence: TGTGCCAGCAGTTTAGGGACCTACGAGCAGTACGTC. This codes for CASSLGTYEQYV.

The V gene is TRBV4-1, the J gene TRBJ2-1, with D unclear. CDR3 length: 13 amino acids. The V and J ends lost 0 bases and 7 bases respectively, with 7 bases between them. In germline, CDR1 is MGHRA, CDR2 YSYEKL. CDR3: CASSQDPVNEQFF. The CDR3, as DNA: TGCGCCAGCAGCCAAGATCCAGTGAATGAGCAGTTCTTC.

CDR3 amino acids: CASSDYWTVTDTQYF. The CDR3 bases are TGTGCCAGCAGTGATTATTGGACAGTCACAGATACGCAGTATTTT. This chain joins TRBV2 and TRBJ2-3; tentative D call: TRBD1 (6 bases). Germline assignment: CDR1 SNHLY and CDR2 FYNNEI. The CDR3 runs to 15 residues. The germline V and J ends were trimmed by 3 bases and 2 bases, with 12 bases remaining between them.

V usage is TRBV5-6 and J usage is TRBJ2-3, with D perhaps TRBD2 (5 bases). The CDR3 loop spans 17 amino acids. Germline CDR1 reads SGHDT; CDR2 reads YYEEEE. Trimming removed 0 bases at V and 2 bases at J, with 16 bases between. CDR3 in amino acids: CASSLDAGLKTTDTQYF. CDR3 bases: TGTGCCAGCAGCTTGGACGCGGGCCTTAAGACCACAGATACGCAGTATTTT.

There are many counts of this clonotype. The V and J genes are TRBV7-6 and TRBJ2-3; no clear D. The CDR3 is 16 residues long. The V end lost 4 bases, the J end lost 1 base, and 15 bases lay between the germline ends. CDR1 and CDR2 (germline): SGHVS, FNYEAQ. The CDR3 protein is CASSSRLADRTDTQYF. CDR3 bases: TGTGCCAGCAGCTCCCGATTGGCAGACCGCACAGATACGCAGTATTTT. Combining the CDR3 with reference TRBV7-6 and TRBJ2-3 gives the whole variable domain GAGVSQSPRYKVTKRGQDVALRCDPISGHVSLYWYRQALGQGPEFLTYFNYEAQQDKSGLPNDRFSAERPEGSISTLTIQRTEQRDSAMYRCASSSRLADRTDTQYFGPGTRLTVL.

This clonotype has more than one count but fewer than ten. V is TRBV6-5 and J is TRBJ2-3; maybe TRBD2 (5 bases). Germline-derived CDR1 and CDR2 are MNHEY and SVGAGI. This CDR3 spans 15 amino acids. V lost 0 bases and J lost 1, with 8 bases in between. The CDR3 sequence is CASSYSGRRTDTQYF. The CDR3 region has the DNA TGTGCCAGCAGTTACTCAGGGAGACGCACAGATACGCAGTATTTT.

A few counts support this clonotype. J is TRBJ2-3 and V is TRBV7-3; 7 bases are a match to TRBD1. J was trimmed by 6 bases and V by 4 bases; bases with no gene match: 16. This CDR3 is built from 17 residues. Germline lookup yields CDR1 SGHTA and CDR2 FQGTGA. The chain's CDR3 is CASSWISGTVGSDTQYF. As DNA, the CDR3 is TGTGCCAGCAGCTGGATATCCGGGACAGTCGGATCGGATACGCAGTATTTT.

The chain is built from TRBV11-2 and TRBJ2-5; D might be TRBD1 (6 bases). Germline CDR1 and CDR2: SGHAT and FQNNGV. Trimming took off 5 bases at V and 1 base at J, with 11 bases between the two ends. The CDR3 covers 14 residues. CDR3: CASSVSGVQETQYF. The CDR3 nucleotides read TGTGCCAGCAGCGTATCAGGGGTCCAAGAGACCCAGTACTTC.

The J gene is TRBJ2-1, the V gene TRBV9; 10 bases are a match to TRBD1. V was clipped by 3 bases and J by 2 bases; unmatched bases: 2. Germline CDR1 SGDLS, CDR2 YYNGEE. The CDR3 has 15 residues. The CDR3 DNA reads as TGTGCCAGCAGCGAGACAGGGGGCCCCTACAATGAGCAGTTCTTC. Translation gives CASSETGGPYNEQFF.

The rearrangement links TRBV11-3 to TRBJ2-2; possibly TRBD1 for D (5 bases). CDR1 and CDR2 (germline): SGHNT, YENEEA. The CDR3 covers 16 residues. V was shortened by 5 bases and J by 0 bases, with 13 bases between the two germline ends. CDR3 amino acids: CASSPLQASNTGELFF. CDR3 coding DNA: TGTGCCAGCAGCCCGCTACAGGCATCGAACACCGGGGAGCTGTTTTTT.

V is TRBV5-1 and J is TRBJ1-1, with 8 bases fitting TRBD1. With V trimmed by 4 bases and J by 5 bases, 4 bases remained unmatched. The CDR3 sequence is 13 residues long. Germline V lookup: CDR1 SGHRS, CDR2 YFSETQ. Here the CDR3 reads CASSAGGRTEAFF. CDR3 DNA: TGCGCCAGCAGCGCAGGGGGCAGGACTGAAGCTTTCTTT.

This clonotype was counted between two and nine times. V usage is TRBV5-1 and J usage is TRBJ2-2, with 8 bases identical to TRBD2. From germline, CDR1 is SGHRS and CDR2 YFSETQ. The CDR3 spans 16 residues. V gave up 3 bases and J gave up 6 bases; unmatched junction bases: 10. The CDR3 region is CASSSLDSGAAGELFF. CDR3 nucleotide sequence: TGCGCCAGCAGCTCTCTGGATAGCGGGGCCGCCGGGGAGCTGTTTTTT.

The table lists this clonotype with a few counts. This sequence joins TRBV12-3 or TRBV12-4 and TRBJ1-2; TRBD1 might be the D (6 bases). The length of the CDR3 is 16 residues. V was shortened by 6 bases and J by 0 bases, with 17 bases between the two germline ends. DNA of the CDR3: TGTGCCAGCAGGAAGACAGGAACCTCCGCTAACTATGGCTACACCTTC. It is translated as CASRKTGTSANYGYTF.

The chain has TRBV5-1 and TRBJ2-7, with 11 bases matching TRBD1. The length of the CDR3 is 14 residues. V lost 3 bases to trimming and J lost 1 base; unmatched junction nucleotides: 0. Germline CDR1 SGHRS, CDR2 YFSETQ. The CDR3 nucleotides are TGCGCCAGCAGCTGGGACAGGGGGTCCTACGAGCAGTACTTC. Translating gives CASSWDRGSYEQYF.

The chain recombines TRBV3-1 with TRBJ2-1; 7 positions match TRBD2. CDR3 length: 16 amino acids. Trimming removed 4 bases from V and 5 bases from J; junction bases left unmatched: 11. From germline, CDR1 is LGHDT and CDR2 YNNKEL (reference sequence). The DNA of the CDR3 is TGTGCCAGCAGCCGCCCCTCGAGCGGGGTTCACAATGAGCAGTTCTTC. It codes for CASSRPSSGVHNEQFF.

V is TRBV3-1 and J is TRBJ2-7, with 7 bases identical to TRBD1. The trim removed 4 bases at V and 1 base at J, leaving 13 bases unmatched. The CDR3 consists of 17 residues. The germline CDR1 and CDR2 sequences are LGHDT and YNNKEL (reference sequence). Here the CDR3 reads CASSRPHGGQSSYEQYV. Here the CDR3 DNA reads TGTGCCAGCAGCCGTCCACATGGGGGACAGTCATCCTACGAGCAGTACGTC.

This clonotype has more than one count but fewer than ten. The V and J genes are TRBV4-3 and TRBJ1-1; TRBD1 agrees at 11 bases. Germline CDR1 reads LGHNA; CDR2 reads YSLEER. Germline trimming cut 0 bases from V and 1 base from J; bases unmatched to any gene: 4. There are 17 residues in the CDR3. The CDR3 here is CASSQDWGTGGNTEAFF. The CDR3 DNA sequence: TGCGCCAGCAGCCAAGATTGGGGGACAGGGGGGAACACTGAAGCTTTCTTT.